The T cell receptor beta chain under discussion was sequenced for a study of blood T cell repertoires in COVID-19. About the study: PBMCs, B-cell-depleted T cells, or T cells were the source of the cDNA or gDNA that made up the material.

Participant age was roughly 18 to 89 years, and participants resided in 20 to 30 US areas. Which cohort a participant joined came from the clinical history participants gave. The CDR3 is 16 residues long. Germline loops: CDR1 LGHNT, CDR2 FRNRAP. V lost 5 bases and J lost 7, with 18 bases in between. Original handling: Counts of nucleated cells, estimated from reference gene primer amplification, were obtained. This table comes from immunoSEQ multiplex PCR, and its TCRdb copy is limited to in-frame clones, with some not included. V and J calls and clone size are copied from that table; D and trimming were computed from the DNA. The sample shows around 340,000 clones, about nine tenths of them seen only once.

The source is a woman aged 25-40 years who had been exposed to COVID-19. Sequenced: PBMCs or T cells enriched from blood (not recorded which). The rearrangement uses TRBV12-5 and TRBJ1-6; D might be TRBD1 (6 bases). CDR3 residues: CASGGPQGGVNSPLHF. CDR3 in DNA: TGTGCTAGTGGTGGTCCCCAAGGGGGGGTAAATTCACCCCTCCACTTT.